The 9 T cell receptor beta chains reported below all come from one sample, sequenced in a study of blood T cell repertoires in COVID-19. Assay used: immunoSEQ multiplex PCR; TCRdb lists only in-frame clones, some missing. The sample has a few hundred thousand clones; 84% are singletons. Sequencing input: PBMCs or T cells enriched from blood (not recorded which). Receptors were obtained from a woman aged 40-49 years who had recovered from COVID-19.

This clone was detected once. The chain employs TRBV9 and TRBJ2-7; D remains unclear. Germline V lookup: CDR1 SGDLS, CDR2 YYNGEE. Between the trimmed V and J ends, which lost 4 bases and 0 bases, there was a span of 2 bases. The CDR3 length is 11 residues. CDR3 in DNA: TGTGCCAGCAGCCACTCCTACGAGCAGTACGTC. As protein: CASSHSYEQYV.

The CDR3 region has the DNA TGCGCCAGCAGCTTGGAAGAGTGGACAGGAACTGAAGCTTTCTTT. It encodes CASSLEEWTGTEAFF. This chain joins TRBV5-1 and TRBJ1-1, with 7 bases that match TRBD1. Germline CDR1 is SGHRS and CDR2 is YFSETQ. Trimming took 0 bases from V and 5 from J; bases not matched to a gene: 7. The CDR3 has 15 amino acids.

CDR3 amino acids: CASGLSGAGELFF. CDR3 DNA: TGTGCTAGTGGTTTGTCGGGGGCCGGGGAGCTGTTTTTT. This chain links TRBV12-5 with TRBJ2-2, with D tentatively TRBD2 (6 bases). Trimming removed 2 bases at V and 6 bases at J, with 7 bases between. This CDR3 spans 13 amino acids. CDR1 LGHNT and CDR2 FRNRAP come from the germline V gene. Full variable domain (missing parts from reference TRBV12-5 and TRBJ2-2): DARVTQTPRHKVTEMGQEVTMRCQPILGHNTVFWYRQTMMQGLELLAYFRNRAPLDDSGMPKDRFSAEMPDATLATLKIQPSEPRDSAVYFCASGLSGAGELFFGEGSRLTVL.

The CDR3 DNA follows: TGTGCCAGCAGCCCCTCGACTAGCGTCGAGCAGTTCTTC. It codes for CASSPSTSVEQFF. The chain recombines TRBV3-1 (or the pseudogene TRBV3-2) with TRBJ2-1; TRBD2 aligns across 8 bases. The CDR3 loop spans 13 amino acids. Looked up from germline, CDR1 is LGHDT and CDR2 is YNNKEL (reference sequence). The V segment lost 4 bases and the J segment 10 bases; nucleotides outside the gene matches: 6.

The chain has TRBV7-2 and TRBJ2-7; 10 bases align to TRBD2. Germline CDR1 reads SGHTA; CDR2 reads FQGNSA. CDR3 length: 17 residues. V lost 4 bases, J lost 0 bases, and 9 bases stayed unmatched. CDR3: CASSYPRASGSSYEQYF. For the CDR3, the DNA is TGTGCCAGCAGCTATCCGCGGGCTAGCGGGAGCTCCTACGAGCAGTACTTC.

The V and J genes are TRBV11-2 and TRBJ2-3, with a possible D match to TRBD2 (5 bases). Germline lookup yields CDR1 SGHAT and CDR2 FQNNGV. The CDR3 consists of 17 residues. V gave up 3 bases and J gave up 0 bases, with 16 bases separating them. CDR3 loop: CASSFSGWATSTDTQYF. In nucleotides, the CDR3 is TGTGCCAGCAGCTTTTCGGGGTGGGCCACTAGCACAGATACGCAGTATTTT.

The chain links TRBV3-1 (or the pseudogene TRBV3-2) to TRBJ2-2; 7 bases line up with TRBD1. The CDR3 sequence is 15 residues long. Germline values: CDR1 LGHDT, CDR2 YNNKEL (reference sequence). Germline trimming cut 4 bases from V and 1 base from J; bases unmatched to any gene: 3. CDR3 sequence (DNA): TGTGCCAGCAGCCTAGACAGGGAGAACACCGGGGAGCTGTTTTTT. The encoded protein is CASSLDRENTGELFF.

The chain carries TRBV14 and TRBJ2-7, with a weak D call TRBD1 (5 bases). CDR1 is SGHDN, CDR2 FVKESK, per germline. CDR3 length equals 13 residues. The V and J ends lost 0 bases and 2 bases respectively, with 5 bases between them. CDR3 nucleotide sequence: TGTGCCAGCAGCCAAGACAGGGCCTACGAGCAGTACGTC. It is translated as CASSQDRAYEQYV.

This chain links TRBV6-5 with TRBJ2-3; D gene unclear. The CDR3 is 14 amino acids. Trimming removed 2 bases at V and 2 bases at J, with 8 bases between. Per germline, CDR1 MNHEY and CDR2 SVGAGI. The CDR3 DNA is TGTGCCAGCAGTTACGGGCAGAACACAGATACGCAGTATTTT. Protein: CASSYGQNTDTQYF.